This paragraph covers one T cell receptor beta chain sequence. The sample originates from a study of blood T cell repertoires in COVID-19. Profiled with immunoSEQ multiplex PCR; TCRdb holds only in-frame clones, not every one. This sample has about 58,000 clones, with over 75% found just once. Germline CDR1 reads KGHDR; CDR2 reads SFDVKD. V lost 1 base and J lost 4, with 9 bases in between. The CDR3 is 14 amino acids. The sample comprised peripheral blood. The V call is TRBV24-1, the J call TRBJ1-2, with D unclear. The sequence was obtained from a man aged 40-50 years with active COVID-19. In DNA, the CDR3 is TGTGCCACCAGTGATTTCACCAGTCCCTATGGCTACACCTTC. Its translation: CATSDFTSPYGYTF.